A single sample gave rise to the 7 T cell receptor beta chains below, sequenced in a study of T cells in localized non-small cell lung cancer. Repertoires were generated with immunoSEQ multiplex PCR, while TCRdb's copy carries only in-frame clones and drops some. In the table there are approximately 76,000 clones, 75% to 85% of which are singletons. The sequenced sample was peripheral blood, obtained before any cancer treatment. The receptors shown here come from an older female donor with stage I lung adenocarcinoma.

This chain joins TRBV19 and TRBJ2-3; D not resolved. The CDR3 extends over 12 amino acids. Germline V gene data show CDR1 as LNHDA and CDR2 as SQIVND (reference sequence). V lost 5 bases and J lost 2, with 5 bases in between. The CDR3 nucleotides are TGTGCCAGTAGTCAAATCACAGATACGCAGTATTTT. This codes for CASSQITDTQYF.

The chain recombines TRBV25-1 with TRBJ2-2, with D uncertain. Trimming shortened V by 0 bases and J by 12 bases, and 14 bases separated the two germline ends. The germline gives CDR1 MGHDK, CDR2 SYGVNS. The CDR3 is made up of 14 amino acids. The CDR3 DNA follows: TGTGCCAGCAGTGAATATAATTTAGTAGGTCAGCTGTTTTTT. Translating it yields CASSEYNLVGQLFF.

The chain has TRBV11-1 and TRBJ2-3; 10 bases align to TRBD2. Germline CDR1 reads SGHAT; CDR2 reads FQDESV (reference sequence). The V segment lost 4 bases and the J segment 1 base; nucleotides outside the gene matches: 2. CDR3 length: 15 residues. As DNA, the CDR3 is TGTGCCAGCAGCTCCGGGACTAGCGGCACAGATACGCAGTATTTT. It translates to CASSSGTSGTDTQYF.

There are a few counts of this clone. The gene calls are TRBV19 and TRBJ1-2, with D possibly being TRBD1 (5 bases). The V gene lost 3 bases and the J gene lost 6 bases, with 14 bases spanning the gap. This CDR3 comprises 14 residues. Germline V lookup: CDR1 LNHDA, CDR2 SQIVND (reference sequence). Here the CDR3 reads CASSIGSGSDGYTF. Written as DNA, the CDR3 is TGTGCCAGTAGTATTGGGTCAGGGTCGGATGGCTACACCTTC.

The V and J genes are TRBV15 and TRBJ2-7; 9 nucleotides line up with TRBD1. Trimming removed 1 base from V and 0 bases from J; junction bases left unmatched: 1. The germline gives CDR1 LNHNV, CDR2 YYDKDF (reference sequence). This CDR3 contains 15 residues. The CDR3 region is CATSRGGQGSYEQYF. The CDR3 nucleotides are TGTGCCACCAGCAGAGGGGGACAGGGCTCCTACGAGCAGTACTTC.

The rearrangement uses TRBV5-6 and TRBJ2-5; 9 bases agree with TRBD1. The CDR3 totals 14 residues. V was clipped by 1 base and J by 3 bases; unmatched bases: 1. Germline lookup yields CDR1 SGHDT and CDR2 YYEEEE. CDR3 amino acids: CASSLWTGEETQYF. Here the CDR3 DNA reads TGTGCCAGCAGCTTGTGGACAGGGGAAGAGACCCAGTACTTC.

The J gene is TRBJ2-2, the V gene TRBV2; TRBD2 aligns across 9 bases. Germline CDR1 and CDR2: SNHLY and FYNNEI. The V gene end was trimmed by 3 bases and the J gene end by 6 bases; junction bases not matched to a gene: 5. The length of the CDR3 is 15 residues. CDR3 protein: CASSEIAGVAGELFF. CDR3 bases: TGTGCCAGCAGTGAGATAGCGGGAGTCGCCGGGGAGCTGTTTTTT.